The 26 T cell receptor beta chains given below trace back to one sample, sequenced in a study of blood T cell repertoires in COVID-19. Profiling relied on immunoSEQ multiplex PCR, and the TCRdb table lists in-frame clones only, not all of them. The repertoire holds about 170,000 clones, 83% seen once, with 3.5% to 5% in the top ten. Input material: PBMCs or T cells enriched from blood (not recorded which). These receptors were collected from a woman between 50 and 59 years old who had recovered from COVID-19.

CDR3 residues: CASSLVGGQRSYNEQFF. DNA for the CDR3: TGTGCCAGCAGCTTAGTGGGAGGGCAAAGATCCTACAATGAGCAGTTCTTC. The chain is built from TRBV11-2 and TRBJ2-1; 7 bases fit TRBD2. The CDR3 spans 17 residues. Germline V gene data show CDR1 as SGHAT and CDR2 as FQNNGV. V trimming: 1 base; J trimming: 1 base; junction bases outside the gene matches: 7.

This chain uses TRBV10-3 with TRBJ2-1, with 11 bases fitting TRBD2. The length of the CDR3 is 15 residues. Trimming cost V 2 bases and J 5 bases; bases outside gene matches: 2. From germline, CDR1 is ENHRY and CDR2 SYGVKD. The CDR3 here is CAISEGLAGNNEQFF. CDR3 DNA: TGTGCCATCAGTGAGGGACTAGCGGGTAACAATGAGCAGTTCTTC.

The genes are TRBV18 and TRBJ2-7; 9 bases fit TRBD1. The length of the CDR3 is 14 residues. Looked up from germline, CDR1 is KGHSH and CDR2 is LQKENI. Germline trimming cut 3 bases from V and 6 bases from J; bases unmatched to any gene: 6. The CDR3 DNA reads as TGTGCCAGCTCACCTCCGGGACAGGGTCCCGAGCAGTACGTC. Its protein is CASSPPGQGPEQYV.

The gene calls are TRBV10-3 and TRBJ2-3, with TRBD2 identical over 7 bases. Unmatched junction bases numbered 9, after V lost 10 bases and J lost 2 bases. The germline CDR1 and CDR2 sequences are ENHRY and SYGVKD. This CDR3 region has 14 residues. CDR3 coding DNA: TGTGCCAGCCAGACCGGGGGGTTCACAGATACGCAGTATTTT. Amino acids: CASQTGGFTDTQYF.

CDR3 coding DNA: TGTGCCACCAGCAGAGATGGGGCGGCAAGAGGAAACACCATATATTTT. Translation gives CATSRDGAARGNTIYF. This sequence joins TRBV15 and TRBJ1-3; D is possibly TRBD1 (5 bases). CDR3 size: 16 residues. The V end was cut by 0 bases, the J end by 4 bases, with 13 bases between. CDR1 is LNHNV, CDR2 YYDKDF, per germline (reference sequence).

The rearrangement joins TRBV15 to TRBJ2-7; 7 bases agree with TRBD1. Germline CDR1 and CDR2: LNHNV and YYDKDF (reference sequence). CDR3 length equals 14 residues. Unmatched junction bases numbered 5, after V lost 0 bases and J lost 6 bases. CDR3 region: CATSRETGSREQYV. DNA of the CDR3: TGTGCCACCAGCAGAGAGACAGGGTCTCGCGAGCAGTACGTC.

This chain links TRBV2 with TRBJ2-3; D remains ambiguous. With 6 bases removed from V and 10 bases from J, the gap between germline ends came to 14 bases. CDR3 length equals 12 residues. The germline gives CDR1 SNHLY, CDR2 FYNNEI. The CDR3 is CASRVTRGAQYF. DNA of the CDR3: TGTGCCAGCAGGGTAACCAGAGGTGCGCAGTATTTT.

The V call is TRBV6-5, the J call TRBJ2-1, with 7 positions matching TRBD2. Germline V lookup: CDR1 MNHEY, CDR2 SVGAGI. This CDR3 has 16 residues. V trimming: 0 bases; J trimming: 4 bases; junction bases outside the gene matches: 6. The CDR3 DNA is TGTGCCAGCAGTTACTCGGGGGGGACTTCTTACAATGAGCAGTTCTTC. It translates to CASSYSGGTSYNEQFF.

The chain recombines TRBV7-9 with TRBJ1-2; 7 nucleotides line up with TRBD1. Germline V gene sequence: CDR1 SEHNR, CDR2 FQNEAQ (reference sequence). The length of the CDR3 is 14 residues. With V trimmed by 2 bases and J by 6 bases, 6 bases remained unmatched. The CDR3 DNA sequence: TGTGCCAGCAGCTTACCACTGACAGGGCATGGCTACACCTTC. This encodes CASSLPLTGHGYTF. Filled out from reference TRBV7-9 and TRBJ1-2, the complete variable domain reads DTGVSQNPRHKITKRGQNVTFRCDPISEHNRLYWYRQTLGQGPEFLTYFQNEAQLEKSRLLSDRFSAERPKGSFSTLEIQRTEQGDSAMYLCASSLPLTGHGYTFGSGTRLTVV.

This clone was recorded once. The CDR3 sequence: CASKQSAGRNYNEQFF. The CDR3 region has the DNA TGTGCCAGCAAACAAAGCGCGGGACGGAACTACAATGAGCAGTTCTTC. The V call is TRBV7-8, the J call TRBJ2-1; weak D call: TRBD2 (6 bases). V dropped 7 bases and J dropped 3 bases, with 19 bases sitting between them. The germline V gene has CDR1 SGHVS and CDR2 FQNEAQ. The CDR3 has 16 residues.

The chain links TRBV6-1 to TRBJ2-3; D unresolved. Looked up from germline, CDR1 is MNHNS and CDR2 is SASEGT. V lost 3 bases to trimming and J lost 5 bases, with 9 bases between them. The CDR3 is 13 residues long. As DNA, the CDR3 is TGTGCCAGCAGTGACCTAGGAGTAGATACGCAGTATTTT. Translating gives CASSDLGVDTQYF.

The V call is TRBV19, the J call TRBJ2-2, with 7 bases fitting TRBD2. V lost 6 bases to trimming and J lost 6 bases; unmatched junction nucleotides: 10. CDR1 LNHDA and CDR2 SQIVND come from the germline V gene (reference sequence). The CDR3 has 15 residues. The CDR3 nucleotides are TGTGCCAGTAGGGGAGCTGGTGGGGGGGCCGGGGAGCTGTTTTTT. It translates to CASRGAGGGAGELFF. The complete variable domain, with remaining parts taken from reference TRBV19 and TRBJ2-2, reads DGGITQSPKYLFRKEGQNVTLSCEQNLNHDAMYWYRQDPGQGLRLIYYSQIVNDFQKGDIAEGYSVSREKKESFPLTVTSAQKNPTAFYLCASRGAGGGAGELFFGEGSRLTVL.

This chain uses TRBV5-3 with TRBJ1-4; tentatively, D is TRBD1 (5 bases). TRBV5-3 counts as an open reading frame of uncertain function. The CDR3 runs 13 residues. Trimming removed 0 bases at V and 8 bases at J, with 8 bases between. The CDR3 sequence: CARSLEGWEKLFF. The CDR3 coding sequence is TGTGCCAGAAGCTTGGAGGGGTGGGAAAAACTGTTTTTT.

The CDR3 DNA reads as TGTGCCAGCAGCTGGACAGGGGAAACTAATGAAAAACTGTTTTTT. Translated: CASSWTGETNEKLFF. The chain combines TRBV7-9 with TRBJ1-4, with 9 bases matching TRBD1. The germline V gene encodes CDR1 SEHNR and CDR2 FQNEAQ (reference sequence). The CDR3 is 15 residues long. The V gene end was trimmed by 4 bases and the J gene end by 1 base; junction bases not matched to a gene: 1.

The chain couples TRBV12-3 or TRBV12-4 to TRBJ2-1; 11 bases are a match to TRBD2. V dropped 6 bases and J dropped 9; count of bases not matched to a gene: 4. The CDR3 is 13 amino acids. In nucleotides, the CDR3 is TGTGCCAGCAGAGCCGGGACTAGCGGTGAGCAGTTCTTC. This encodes CASRAGTSGEQFF.

This CDR3 is CASSRGQGDQPQHF. In DNA form, the CDR3 reads TGCGCCAGCAGCCGGGGACAGGGCGATCAGCCCCAGCATTTT. This chain links TRBV4-1 with TRBJ1-5; 9 nucleotides agree with TRBD1. The germline CDR1 and CDR2 sequences are MGHRA and YSYEKL. V lost 4 bases to trimming and J lost 5 bases; unmatched junction nucleotides: 3. CDR3 length equals 14 residues.

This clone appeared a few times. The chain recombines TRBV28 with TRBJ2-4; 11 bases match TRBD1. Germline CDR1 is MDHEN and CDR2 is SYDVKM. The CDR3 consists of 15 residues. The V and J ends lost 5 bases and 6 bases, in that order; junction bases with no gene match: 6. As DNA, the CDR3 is TGTGCCAGCAGTCTATCCGGGACAGGGGGAAACATTCAGTACTTC. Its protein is CASSLSGTGGNIQYF.

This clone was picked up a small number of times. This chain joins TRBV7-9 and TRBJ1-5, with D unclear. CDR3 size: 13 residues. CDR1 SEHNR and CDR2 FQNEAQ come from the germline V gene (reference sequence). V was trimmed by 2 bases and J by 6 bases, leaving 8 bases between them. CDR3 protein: CASSLKLGQPQHF. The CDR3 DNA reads TGTGCCAGCAGCTTAAAACTTGGTCAGCCCCAGCATTTT.

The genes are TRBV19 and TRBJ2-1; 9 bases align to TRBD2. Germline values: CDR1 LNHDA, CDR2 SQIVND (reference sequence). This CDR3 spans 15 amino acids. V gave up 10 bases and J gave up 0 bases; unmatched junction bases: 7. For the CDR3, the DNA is TGTGCCACCAAGAGCGGGGGGATCTCCTACAATGAGCAGTTCTTC. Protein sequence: CATKSGGISYNEQFF. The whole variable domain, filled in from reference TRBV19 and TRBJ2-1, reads DGGITQSPKYLFRKEGQNVTLSCEQNLNHDAMYWYRQDPGQGLRLIYYSQIVNDFQKGDIAEGYSVSREKKESFPLTVTSAQKNPTAFYLCATKSGGISYNEQFFGPGTRLTVL.

CDR3 amino acids: CASSSAGFSKNIQYF. The DNA for the CDR3 is TGTGCCAGCAGTAGCGCGGGATTCTCCAAAAACATTCAGTACTTC. The V gene is TRBV27, the J gene TRBJ2-4, with TRBD2 as a possible D gene (6 bases). Trimming stripped 5 bases from V and 2 bases from J, with 13 bases between. Germline V gene lookup returns CDR1 MNHEY and CDR2 SMNVEV (reference sequence). The length of the CDR3 is 15 residues.

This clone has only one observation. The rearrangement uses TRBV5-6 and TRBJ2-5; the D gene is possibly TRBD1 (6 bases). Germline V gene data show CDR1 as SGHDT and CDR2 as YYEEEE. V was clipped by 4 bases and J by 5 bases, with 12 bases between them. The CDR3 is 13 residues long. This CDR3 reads CASSTQGWETQYF. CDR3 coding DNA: TGTGCCAGCAGCACACAGGGCTGGGAGACCCAGTACTTC.

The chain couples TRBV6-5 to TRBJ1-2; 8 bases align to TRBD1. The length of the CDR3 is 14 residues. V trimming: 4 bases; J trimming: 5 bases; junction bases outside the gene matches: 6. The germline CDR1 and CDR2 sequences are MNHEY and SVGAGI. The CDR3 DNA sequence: TGTGCCAGCAGTTCTAAGACAGGGGCGTATGGCTACACCTTC. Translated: CASSSKTGAYGYTF.

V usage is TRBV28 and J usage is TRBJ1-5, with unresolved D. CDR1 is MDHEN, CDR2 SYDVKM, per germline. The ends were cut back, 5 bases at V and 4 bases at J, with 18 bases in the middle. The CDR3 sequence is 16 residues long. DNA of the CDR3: TGTGCCAGCAGTAGTTCGGACCAAACGGGAAATCAGCCCCAGCATTTT. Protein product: CASSSSDQTGNQPQHF. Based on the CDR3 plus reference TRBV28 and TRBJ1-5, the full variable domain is DVKVTQSSRYLVKRTGEKVFLECVQDMDHENMFWYRQDPGLGLRLIYFSYDVKMKEKGDIPEGYSVSREKKERFSLILESASTNQTSMYLCASSSSDQTGNQPQHFGDGTRLSIL.

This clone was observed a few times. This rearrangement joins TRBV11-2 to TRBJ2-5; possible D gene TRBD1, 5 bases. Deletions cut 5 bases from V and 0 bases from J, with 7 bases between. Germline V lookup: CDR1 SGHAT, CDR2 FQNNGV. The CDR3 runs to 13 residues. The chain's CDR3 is CASSEGDQETQYF. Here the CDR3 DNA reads TGTGCCAGCAGCGAAGGGGACCAAGAGACCCAGTACTTC.

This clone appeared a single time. The CDR3 bases are TGTGCCACCAGCTGGGGCCAGCGGGGCGGGGAGCTGTTTTTT. Translation gives CATSWGQRGGELFF. The V and J genes are TRBV15 and TRBJ2-2; 7 bases match TRBD2. The CDR3 has 14 amino acids. Germline-derived CDR1 and CDR2 are LNHNV and YYDKDF (reference sequence). After removal of 5 bases from V and 7 bases from J, the junction contained 7 bases not matched to a gene.

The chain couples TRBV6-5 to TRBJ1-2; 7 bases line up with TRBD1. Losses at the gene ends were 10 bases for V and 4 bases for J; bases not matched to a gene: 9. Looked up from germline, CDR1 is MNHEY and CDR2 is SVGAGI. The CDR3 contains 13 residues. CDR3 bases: TGTGCCATCTCAATACAGGGGAGCTATGGCTACACCTTC. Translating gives CAISIQGSYGYTF.